This TCR beta chain is from a study of blood T cell repertoires in COVID-19. Study context: The cDNA or gDNA used as material had been derived from T cells, B-cell-depleted T cells, or PBMCs.

Some clones are missing from TCRdb's copy, which holds only in-frame ones; the method was immunoSEQ multiplex PCR. The sample has around 310,000 clones; approximately 89% are singletons. Per the germline V gene, CDR1 is SSHAT and CDR2 is FNYEAQ (reference sequence). This CDR3 is 15 amino acids long. On this clone: At one end, the junction sequence differs from germline, possibly due to a read error.

Participants were placed into cohorts based on the clinical history they reported. This receptor was taken from a woman aged 25 to 45 who had recovered from COVID-19. What was sequenced was PBMCs or T cells enriched from blood (not recorded which). The rearrangement uses TRBV7-7 and TRBJ2-5, with 7 bases fitting TRBD1. The CDR3 here is CASSPRRQGLVTQYF. DNA for the CDR3: TGTGCTAGCAGCCCAAGGAGACAGGGATTGGTGACCCAGTACTTC.